The entry that follows covers one T cell receptor beta chain sequence. Antigen unknown. V lost 0 bases and J lost 4; bases outside the gene matches: 3. The CDR3 spans 14 residues. The germline CDR1 and CDR2 sequences are SGHRS and YFSETQ. This sample was taken from a study of cytomegalovirus exposure and HLA in healthy donors. Findings and caveats of the study: Several of the most significant clusters were apparently associated with common viral pathogens in a later analysis. Specificity for CMV antigens was confirmed in vitro for a few of the CMV-associated chains. When a later analysis was performed, an Asian-associated ancestry cluster reportedly had fewer N-insertions than the 666-donor mean.

The PCR was carried out with 60 Vbeta primers and 13 Jbeta primers. TCRdb keeps only in-frame clones here, not all; method: immunoSEQ multiplex PCR. The sample comprises about 140,000 clones, around 79% of which are singletons, and more than 0.75% rests with the top ten. This chain links TRBV5-1 with TRBJ2-5; 7 positions agree with TRBD1. The sample comprised PBMCs. The TCR originated in a man aged 18 to 29 in good health and CMV-seronegative. CDR3 amino acids: CASSLGAGGETQYF. CDR3 nucleotides: TGCGCCAGCAGCTTGGGGGCAGGGGGAGAGACCCAGTACTTC.